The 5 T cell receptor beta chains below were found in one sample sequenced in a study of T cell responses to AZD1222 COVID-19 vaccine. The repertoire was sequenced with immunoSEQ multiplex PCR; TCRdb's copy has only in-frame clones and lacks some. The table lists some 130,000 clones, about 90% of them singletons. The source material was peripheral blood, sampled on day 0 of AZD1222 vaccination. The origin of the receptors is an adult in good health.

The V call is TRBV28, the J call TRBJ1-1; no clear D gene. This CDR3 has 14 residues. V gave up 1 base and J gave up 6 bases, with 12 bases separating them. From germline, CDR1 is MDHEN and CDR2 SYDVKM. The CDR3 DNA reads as TGTGCCAGCAGTTTATCCTTGATAGGTGCTGAAGCTTTCTTT. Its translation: CASSLSLIGAEAFF.

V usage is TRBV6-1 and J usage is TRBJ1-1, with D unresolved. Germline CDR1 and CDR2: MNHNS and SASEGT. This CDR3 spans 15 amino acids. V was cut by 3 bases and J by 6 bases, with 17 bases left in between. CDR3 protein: CASSEAGPGRAEAFF. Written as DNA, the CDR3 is TGTGCCAGCAGTGAGGCAGGCCCAGGAAGGGCTGAAGCTTTCTTT.

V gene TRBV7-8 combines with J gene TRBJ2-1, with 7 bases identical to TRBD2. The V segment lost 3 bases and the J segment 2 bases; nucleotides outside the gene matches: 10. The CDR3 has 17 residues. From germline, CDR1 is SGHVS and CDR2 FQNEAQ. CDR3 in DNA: TGTGCCAGCAGCTTGGGGATGAGCGGGACCGCCTACAATGAGCAGTTCTTC. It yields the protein CASSLGMSGTAYNEQFF.

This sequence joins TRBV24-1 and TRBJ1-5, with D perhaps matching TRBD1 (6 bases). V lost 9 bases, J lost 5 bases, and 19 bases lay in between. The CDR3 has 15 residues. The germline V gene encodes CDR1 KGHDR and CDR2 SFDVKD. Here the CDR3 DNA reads TGTGCCACCTCTGCCTCGGGGGGCCGGGATCAGCCCCAGCATTTT. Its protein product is CATSASGGRDQPQHF.

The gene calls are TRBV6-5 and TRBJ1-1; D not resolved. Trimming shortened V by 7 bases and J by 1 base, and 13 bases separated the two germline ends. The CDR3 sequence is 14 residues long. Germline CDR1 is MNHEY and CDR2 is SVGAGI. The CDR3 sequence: CASNQFSKNTEAFF. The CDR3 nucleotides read TGTGCCAGCAATCAGTTTTCGAAGAACACTGAAGCTTTCTTT.